This passage covers 25 T cell receptor beta chains from one sample sequenced in a study of cytomegalovirus exposure and HLA in healthy donors. The PCR made use of 60 Vbeta and 13 Jbeta primers. Method: immunoSEQ multiplex PCR; TCRdb's copy keeps in-frame clones and lacks some. The data contain 100,000 or so clones, 83% of them seen just once; the ten biggest clones take up 5% to 6.5%. Sample: PBMCs. The receptor set was obtained from a man aged 18 to 29 in good health and CMV-seronegative.

This clone was seen once. CDR3 in amino acids: CASDGQVGGYTF. The CDR3 bases are TGTGCCAGCGACGGACAGGTCGGTGGCTACACCTTC. The chain is built from TRBV28 and TRBJ1-2; 7 bases are a match to TRBD1. The CDR3 is 12 residues long. The V segment lost 8 bases and the J segment 7 bases; nucleotides outside the gene matches: 7. Germline CDR1 and CDR2: MDHEN and SYDVKM.

The rearrangement uses TRBV7-9 and TRBJ2-5, with D possibly matching TRBD1 (6 bases). This CDR3 comprises 14 residues. The V end lost 1 base, the J end lost 2 bases, and 8 bases lay between the germline ends. Germline CDR1 SEHNR, CDR2 FQNEAQ (reference sequence). DNA for the CDR3: TGTGCCAGCAGCTTAGAGGACAGACAAGAGACCCAGTACTTC. Its translation is CASSLEDRQETQYF.

The chain has TRBV6-5 and TRBJ1-2, with D possibly being TRBD1 (6 bases). The CDR3 consists of 11 residues. The germline gives CDR1 MNHEY, CDR2 SVGAGI. Trimming pared 6 bases from V and 9 bases from J, leaving 11 bases between. The CDR3 DNA sequence: TGTGCCAGCAGGCATACAGGGAGCTACACCTTC. It yields the protein CASRHTGSYTF.

This sequence joins TRBV4-3 and TRBJ1-1; D is unresolved. V was trimmed by 0 bases and J by 6 bases, leaving 5 bases between them. Germline loops: CDR1 LGHNA, CDR2 YSLEER. The CDR3 consists of 12 residues. The CDR3 DNA reads as TGCGCCAGCAGCCAAGATAGTGCTGAAGCTTTCTTT. Encoded protein: CASSQDSAEAFF.

This clone is a singleton in its sample. This chain connects TRBV7-8 to TRBJ2-2, with 7 bases identical to TRBD1. V was clipped by 5 bases and J by 1 base; unmatched bases: 13. The germline gives CDR1 SGHVS, CDR2 FQNEAQ. The CDR3 is 18 residues long. The CDR3 nucleotides are TGTGCCAGCAGCGTAGGTACTCGCCGGGACAGGAACACCGGGGAGCTGTTTTTT. Its protein is CASSVGTRRDRNTGELFF.

The chain employs TRBV4-1 and TRBJ1-6; 7 bases fit TRBD1. Trimming removed 3 bases from V and 7 bases from J; junction bases left unmatched: 9. CDR3 size: 16 residues. CDR1 is MGHRA, CDR2 YSYEKL, per germline. The CDR3 reads CASSQNRQGTNSPLHF. CDR3 bases: TGCGCCAGCAGCCAGAACCGACAGGGCACGAATTCACCCCTCCACTTT.

This rearrangement joins TRBV19 to TRBJ1-5, with TRBD1 as a possible D gene (6 bases). Between the trimmed V and J ends, which lost 7 bases and 0 bases, there was a span of 19 bases. In germline, CDR1 is LNHDA, CDR2 SQIVND (reference sequence). The CDR3 runs to 17 residues. Here the CDR3 DNA reads TGTGCCAGTATCCCAGAGGGAACAGGGCGTAGCAATCAGCCCCAGCATTTT. It translates to CASIPEGTGRSNQPQHF. Looking up the rest from reference TRBV19 and TRBJ1-5 gives the full variable domain: DGGITQSPKYLFRKEGQNVTLSCEQNLNHDAMYWYRQDPGQGLRLIYYSQIVNDFQKGDIAEGYSVSREKKESFPLTVTSAQKNPTAFYLCASIPEGTGRSNQPQHFGDGTRLSIL.

The gene calls are TRBV29-1 and TRBJ1-2; D gene unclear. Germline CDR1 SQVTM, CDR2 ANQGSEA. V was trimmed by 6 bases and J by 4 bases, leaving 21 bases between them. The CDR3 has 15 amino acids. Here the CDR3 DNA reads TGCAGCGTCGACCACGGACCCCGGAGGAGCTATGGCTACACCTTC. Its translation: CSVDHGPRRSYGYTF.

The V gene is TRBV12-5, the J gene TRBJ2-3, with a possible D match to TRBD2 (5 bases). Trimming took off 6 bases at V and 0 bases at J, with 10 bases between the two ends. This CDR3 comprises 14 residues. The V gene's germline CDR1 is LGHNT and CDR2 FRNRAP. CDR3: CASGVRLSTDTQYF. CDR3 sequence (DNA): TGTGCTAGTGGGGTCCGACTAAGCACAGATACGCAGTATTTT.

The rearrangement uses TRBV9 and TRBJ2-5; possible D gene TRBD2, 7 bases. The CDR3 has 17 residues. CDR1 and CDR2 (germline): SGDLS, YYNGEE. Trimming left V 0 bases short and J 1 base short, with 16 bases between. The CDR3 sequence is CASSVEGGGWGQETQYF. DNA of the CDR3: TGTGCCAGCAGCGTAGAGGGGGGAGGGTGGGGCCAAGAGACCCAGTACTTC. Using reference TRBV9 and TRBJ2-5 for the parts outside the CDR3, the full variable domain is DSGVTQTPKHLITATGQRVTLRCSPRSGDLSVYWYQQSLDQGLQFLIQYYNGEERAKGNILERFSAQQFPDLHSELNLSSLELGDSALYFCASSVEGGGWGQETQYFGPGTRLLVL.

This chain uses TRBV4-1 with TRBJ2-5, with D unclear. The V gene's germline CDR1 is MGHRA and CDR2 YSYEKL. This CDR3 comprises 14 residues. Trimming took 1 base from V and 1 from J, leaving 7 bases between them. For the CDR3, the DNA is TGCGCCAGCAGCCAAGTGTCACTCCAAGAGACCCAGTACTTC. Encoded protein: CASSQVSLQETQYF.

The chain has TRBV29-1 and TRBJ2-7; a weak D match, TRBD2 (6 bases). V was shortened by 3 bases and J by 2 bases, with 11 bases between the two germline ends. The length of the CDR3 is 13 residues. CDR1 is SQVTM, CDR2 ANQGSEA, per germline. CDR3 nucleotides: TGCAGCGTTGATGGGACTGGGACCTACGAGCAGTACTTC. This gives the protein CSVDGTGTYEQYF.

The V call is TRBV5-1, the J call TRBJ2-3; a possible D gene is TRBD1 (6 bases). The V gene lost 0 bases and the J gene lost 6 bases, with 11 bases spanning the gap. In germline, CDR1 is SGHRS, CDR2 YFSETQ. The CDR3 covers 14 residues. CDR3: CASSLDRDVDTQYF. The CDR3 bases are TGCGCCAGCAGCTTGGACAGGGACGTGGATACGCAGTATTTT.

This rearrangement joins TRBV7-9 to TRBJ2-7; perhaps TRBD1 as D (6 bases). V dropped 6 bases and J dropped 0 bases, with 15 bases sitting between them. The CDR3 covers 15 residues. The germline gives CDR1 SEHNR, CDR2 FQNEAQ (reference sequence). As DNA, the CDR3 is TGTGCCAGCAGTCCTGGGACACGGAGCTCCTACGAGCAGTACTTC. It encodes CASSPGTRSSYEQYF.

This sequence joins TRBV6-5 and TRBJ2-1; D is undetermined. Germline V gene data show CDR1 as MNHEY and CDR2 as SVGAGI. V was pared by 2 bases and J by 3 bases, with 14 bases between. The CDR3 has 16 amino acids. The CDR3 protein is CASSYREKRGYNEQFF. The CDR3 nucleotides are TGTGCCAGCAGTTACCGCGAGAAGAGAGGCTACAATGAGCAGTTCTTC.

The rearrangement uses TRBV5-4 and TRBJ2-7; 12 nucleotides align to TRBD2. V gave up 4 bases and J gave up 2 bases; unmatched junction bases: 4. This CDR3 spans 15 amino acids. The germline V gene encodes CDR1 SGHNT and CDR2 YYREEE (reference sequence). CDR3 in DNA: TGTGCCAGCAGCCAACTAGCGGGGGGACCCTACGAGCAGTACTTC. This sequence encodes CASSQLAGGPYEQYF.

This clone was counted a single time. The V call is TRBV7-9, the J call TRBJ2-3; D may be TRBD2 (5 bases). The CDR3 has 18 residues. Germline assignment: CDR1 SEHNR and CDR2 FQNEAQ (reference sequence). Between the trimmed V and J ends, which lost 5 bases and 2 bases, there was a span of 23 bases. The chain's CDR3 is CASSLLGAGLANTDTQYF. In DNA, the CDR3 is TGTGCCAGCAGCCTGTTAGGTGCTGGACTGGCTAACACAGATACGCAGTATTTT.

This rearrangement joins TRBV27 to TRBJ2-7; D is ambiguous. This CDR3 region has 13 residues. Germline V gene lookup returns CDR1 MNHEY and CDR2 SMNVEV (reference sequence). V gave up 0 bases and J gave up 6 bases, with 9 bases separating them. The DNA for the CDR3 is TGTGCCAGCAGTTTATCTCAGGCGAGCGAGCAGTACTTC. It specifies CASSLSQASEQYF.

This clone was observed a handful of times. J is TRBJ2-1 and V is TRBV6-5; 10 nucleotides line up with TRBD2. Per the germline V gene, CDR1 is MNHEY and CDR2 is SVGAGI. The trim removed 0 bases at V and 14 bases at J, leaving 10 bases unmatched. This CDR3 contains 15 residues. The CDR3 sequence is CASSYSSLAGVWKFF. The DNA of the CDR3 is TGTGCCAGCAGTTACTCGTCCCTAGCGGGAGTCTGGAAGTTCTTC.

The chain is built from TRBV7-2 and TRBJ2-7; TRBD2 agrees at 10 bases. Germline assignment: CDR1 SGHTA and CDR2 FQGNSA. The CDR3 is 17 residues long. V gave up 1 base and J gave up 4 bases; unmatched junction bases: 10. The CDR3 nucleotides are TGTGCCAGCAGCTTAGGACCTAGCGGGAGTATGGTTTACGAGCAGTACTTC. Its translation is CASSLGPSGSMVYEQYF.

This chain joins TRBV6-5 and TRBJ2-7; TRBD2 aligns across 11 bases. V gave up 0 bases and J gave up 6 bases; unmatched junction bases: 4. This CDR3 contains 15 residues. CDR1 and CDR2 (germline): MNHEY, SVGAGI. This CDR3 is CASSYSLAGDLEQYF. CDR3 sequence (DNA): TGTGCCAGCAGTTACTCACTAGCGGGAGATCTCGAGCAGTACTTC.

CDR3: CASSPTTTLAGEDEQFF. As DNA, the CDR3 is TGTGCCAGCAGCCCAACCACTACGCTAGCGGGAGAGGATGAGCAGTTCTTC. The chain recombines TRBV7-9 with TRBJ2-1; the match to TRBD2 covers 10 bases. The germline gives CDR1 SEHNR, CDR2 FQNEAQ (reference sequence). V lost 5 bases and J lost 8; bases outside the gene matches: 15. The CDR3 is 17 residues long.

This clone was found a few times. The V call is TRBV6-5, the J call TRBJ2-1; 8 bases are shared with TRBD1. The CDR3 length is 12 residues. Germline lookup yields CDR1 MNHEY and CDR2 SVGAGI. V shed 6 bases, J shed 13 bases, and the junction held 8 bases outside the gene matches. In DNA form, the CDR3 reads TGTGCCAGCAGACAATCAGGGGGCGCCCAGTTCTTC. Protein: CASRQSGGAQFF.

Only one count was recorded for this clone. The chain uses TRBV29-1 and TRBJ1-1; TRBD1 agrees at 8 bases. From germline, CDR1 is SQVTM and CDR2 ANQGSEA. The CDR3 is 14 residues long. With 8 bases clipped from V and 1 base from J, the junction kept 9 bases outside the gene matches. In DNA form, the CDR3 reads TGCAGCATGAGATCACAGGGGGGGAACACTGAAGCTTTCTTT. This gives the protein CSMRSQGGNTEAFF.

This clone has a handful of counts. The gene calls are TRBV19 and TRBJ1-3; D unclear. The CDR3 sequence is 16 residues long. Trimming shortened V by 6 bases and J by 4 bases, and 19 bases separated the two germline ends. Germline V gene data show CDR1 as LNHDA and CDR2 as SQIVND (reference sequence). CDR3 region: CASSREFIASGNTIYF. In nucleotides, the CDR3 is TGTGCCAGTAGCCGGGAGTTTATCGCGTCGGGAAACACCATATATTTT. The full variable domain, with the rest looked up from reference TRBV19 and TRBJ1-3, is DGGITQSPKYLFRKEGQNVTLSCEQNLNHDAMYWYRQDPGQGLRLIYYSQIVNDFQKGDIAEGYSVSREKKESFPLTVTSAQKNPTAFYLCASSREFIASGNTIYFGEGSWLTVV.